These T cell receptor beta chains were read from a single sample in a study of blood T cell repertoires in COVID-19. Assay: immunoSEQ multiplex PCR; the TCRdb copy retains only in-frame clones and omits some. The sample carries roughly 69,000 clones, 65% to 85% recorded once. Material: peripheral blood. The receptors stem from a woman in her fifties or sixties with acute or convalescent COVID-19. Both conserved end residues are trimmed from each CDR3.

J,V,CDR3
TRBJ1-1,TRBV3-1/TRBV3-2,ASSSRTGRTEAF
TRBJ1-1,TRBV2,ASVVGQGRTEAF
TRBJ2-1,TRBV11-3,ASSPRTSGRFEEQF
TRBJ1-2,TRBV14,ASSRKGDKRYGYT
TRBJ2-1,TRBV9,ASSVSPSGGSDEQF
TRBJ1-1,TRBV9,ASSVDEGRDTEAF
TRBJ1-3,TRBV11-2,ASSPRGGDTGNTIY
TRBJ2-2,TRBV3-1/TRBV3-2,ASSPDRVTTGELF
TRBJ2-2,TRBV7-9,ASSLSGAGELF
TRBJ1-4,TRBV6-6,ASSYSGSDEKLF
TRBJ1-1,TRBV28,ASSFTGGRNTEAF
TRBJ1-1,TRBV12-3/TRBV12-4,ASSPVERAEAF
TRBJ2-3,TRBV19,ASRPQWGAGDTDTQY
TRBJ1-2,TRBV2,ASIGGYGYT
TRBJ2-7,TRBV6-1,ASSEVVVKEQY
TRBJ1-6,TRBV4-1,ASSQRGLGYNSPLH
TRBJ1-4,TRBV30,ALESGGNEKLF
TRBJ1-5,TRBV19,ASSMKVRGLYQPQH
TRBJ1-1,TRBV2,ASRNRAQNTEAF
TRBJ1-6,TRBV19,ASSPSRGSSYNSPLH
TRBJ1-1,TRBV5-1,ASSLVQGARNTEAF
TRBJ2-5,TRBV5-4,ASRAGQQQETQY
TRBJ2-5,TRBV5-4,ATSPRGGSSSETQY
TRBJ1-1,TRBV5-1,ASSPGQQTNTEAF
TRBJ2-7,TRBV10-3,AISELASSIVYYEQY
TRBJ1-1,TRBV7-9,ASSVLQGRNTEAF
TRBJ1-4,TRBV5-6,ASSSTTGGSYEKLF
TRBJ2-7,TRBV7-9,ASSFSSYEQY
TRBJ1-2,TRBV30,AFLRPRDYHGYT
TRBJ2-1,TRBV5-1,ASSSGLATYNEQF
TRBJ1-1,TRBV3-1/TRBV3-2,ASSLTENTEAF
TRBJ2-2,TRBV5-6,ASSSTGPAGELF
TRBJ2-3,TRBV13,ASSLRLAGDTDTQY
TRBJ1-5,TRBV18,ASSRTDRAGQPQH
TRBJ1-2,TRBV2,ASSVRRADGYT